Each of the 15 T cell receptor beta chains below was sequenced from the same sample in a study of glioma-infiltrating T cells. Amplification of TCR alpha and beta CDR3 regions from RNA used iRepertoire nested multiplex PCR. One entry per CDR3 protein, called by TCRdb with MiXCR from the multiplex PCR reads. The sample carries under 200,000 distinct CDR3 sequences, about 40% recorded once. The sample comprised glioma tissue, nonneoplastic brain tissue, or PBMCs (not recorded which). These receptor sequences come from a human donor with low-grade glioma or glioblastoma, undergoing nonglioma brain surgery, or in good health (not recorded which).

A note on this clonotype: The junction departs from the called germline gene at one end, perhaps through a read error. The chain has TRBV12-3 or TRBV12-4 and TRBJ2-7; perhaps TRBD2 as D (5 bases). The CDR3 runs to 17 residues. The CDR3: CASSLPSGKKVVYERYF. The CDR3 nucleotides read TGTGCCAGCAGTCTACCCTCCGGGAAAAAGGTCGTTTACGAGCGGTACTTC.

CDR3 residues: CASNPSVTSYNEQFF. CDR3 nucleotides: TGCGCCAGCAACCCCTCAGTAACCTCCTACAATGAGCAGTTCTTC. The V and J genes are TRBV5-1 and TRBJ2-1; no reliable D call. CDR1 and CDR2 from the germline V gene are SGHRS and YFSETQ. Trimming removed 6 bases at V and 0 bases at J, with 13 bases between. The CDR3 sequence is 15 residues long. The whole variable domain, filled in from reference TRBV5-1 and TRBJ2-1, reads KAGVTQTPRYLIKTRGQQVTLSCSPISGHRSVSWYQQTPGQGLQFLFEYFSETQRNKGNFPGRFSGRQFSNSRSEMNVSTLELGDSALYLCASNPSVTSYNEQFFGPGTRLTVL.

The rearrangement joins TRBV4-2 to TRBJ2-1; 10 nucleotides match TRBD2. Germline V lookup: CDR1 LGHNA, CDR2 YNFKEQ. CDR3 length: 17 amino acids. Trimming removed 3 bases from V and 0 bases from J; junction bases left unmatched: 5. CDR3: CASSQRSGGRSYNEQFF. For the CDR3, the DNA is TGTGCCAGCAGCCAGCGTAGCGGGGGGCGCTCCTACAATGAGCAGTTCTTC.

Ten or more counts support this clonotype. This chain uses TRBV20-1 with TRBJ1-3; tentatively, D is TRBD1 (5 bases). The CDR3 totals 14 residues. The germline gives CDR1 DFQATT, CDR2 SNEGSKA (reference sequence). V lost 6 bases, J lost 4 bases, and 16 bases lay in between. CDR3 region: CSARRARGGNTIYF. CDR3 sequence (DNA): TGCAGTGCCAGAAGGGCCCGGGGCGGAAACACCATATATTTT.

On this clonotype: A much larger clone lies one base from this, so it may be a read error. The chain has TRBV7-9 and TRBJ1-2, with unresolved D. CDR3 size: 14 residues. Germline assignment: CDR1 SEHNR and CDR2 FQNEAQ (reference sequence). With 1 base removed from V and 4 bases from J, the gap between germline ends came to 10 bases. The CDR3 reads CASSLEGGPYGYTF. The CDR3 nucleotides are TGTGCCAGCAGCTTAGAAGGCGGCCCCTATGGCTACACCTTC.

Remarks on this clonotype: Given a much more abundant clone one base away, this may be a read error. The chain employs TRBV20-1 and TRBJ1-3; possible D gene TRBD1, 6 bases. Germline CDR1 DFQATT, CDR2 SNEGSKA (reference sequence). Between the trimmed V and J ends, which lost 4 bases and 2 bases, there was a span of 18 bases. The CDR3 length is 16 residues. The CDR3 here is CSATNNLQGTGNTIYF. The CDR3 bases are TGCAGTGCTACCAATAACTTACAGGGAACTGGAAACACCATATATTTT.

In this sample, this clonotype turned up a few times. A much larger clone lies one base from this, so it may be a read error. V is TRBV20-1 and J is TRBJ1-1, with D possibly matching TRBD1 (6 bases). The germline V gene encodes CDR1 DFQATT and CDR2 SNEGSKA (reference sequence). The CDR3 spans 14 residues. Trimming took 5 bases from V and 5 from J, leaving 18 bases between them. DNA of the CDR3: TGCAGTGCTGAGGGGGGGGGCTATCGAACTGAAGCTTTCTTT. Its translation: CSAEGGGYRTEAFF.

This clonotype has at least ten counts. The chain links TRBV6-1 to TRBJ1-2; D ambiguous. CDR1 is MNHNS and CDR2 is SASEGT in the germline V gene. The CDR3 contains 12 residues. Trimming cost V 9 bases and J 4 bases, with 12 bases left between them. CDR3 loop: CASKTFGYGYTF. The DNA for the CDR3 is TGTGCCAGTAAAACGTTTGGCTATGGCTACACCTTC.

The rearrangement links TRBV28 to TRBJ2-1; 7 positions agree with TRBD2. Germline lookup yields CDR1 MDHEN and CDR2 SYDVKM. The trim removed 6 bases at V and 13 bases at J, leaving 18 bases unmatched. The CDR3 totals 15 residues. In DNA form, the CDR3 reads TGTGCCAGCAGCTCTAGCGGTAGTCCCTACTCTGATCAGTTCTTC. Protein: CASSSSGSPYSDQFF.

About this clonotype itself: A read error may be the cause here, since a much bigger clone is one base away. The chain is built from TRBV20-1 and TRBJ2-5, with 10 bases lining up with TRBD2. This CDR3 comprises 18 residues. The V gene's germline CDR1 is DFQATT and CDR2 SNEGSKA (reference sequence). The ends lost 6 bases at V and 0 bases at J; junction bases unmatched: 16. DNA of the CDR3: TGCAGTGCCCCTATACCGGGACTAGCGAACATGTACCAAGAGACCCAGTACTTC. It codes for CSAPIPGLANMYQETQYF.

This chain connects TRBV6-5 to TRBJ2-7; D gene ambiguous. V was trimmed by 6 bases and J by 4 bases, leaving 19 bases between them. CDR3 length equals 15 residues. Germline assignment: CDR1 MNHEY and CDR2 SVGAGI. The CDR3 reads CASSQESGTLYEQYF. CDR3 bases: TGTGCCAGCAGCCAAGAATCTGGCACTTTATACGAGCAGTACTTC.

The genes are TRBV20-1 and TRBJ2-1, with D perhaps TRBD2 (6 bases). Trimming pared 2 bases from V and 8 bases from J, leaving 16 bases between. Germline assignment: CDR1 DFQATT and CDR2 SNEGSKA (reference sequence). This CDR3 spans 14 amino acids. The chain's CDR3 is CSARKGGAGDEQFF. Written as DNA, the CDR3 is TGCAGTGCTAGAAAAGGAGGGGCCGGCGATGAGCAGTTCTTC.

The table lists this clonotype with a count of one. This chain joins TRBV28 and TRBJ1-2; possible D gene TRBD1, 6 bases. V lost 6 bases to trimming and J lost 3 bases, with 29 bases between them. The V gene's germline CDR1 is MDHEN and CDR2 SYDVKM. The CDR3 spans 19 residues. This CDR3 is CASSTNLPGQWWSDYGYTF. The CDR3 DNA sequence: TGTGCCAGCAGCACCAACTTGCCGGGACAATGGTGGTCCGACTATGGCTACACCTTC.

The chain uses TRBV5-1 and TRBJ2-5; D remains ambiguous. Germline CDR1 reads SGHRS; CDR2 reads YFSETQ. The CDR3 length is 14 residues. The germline V and J ends were trimmed by 2 bases and 11 bases, with 19 bases remaining between them. The CDR3 DNA reads as TGCGCCAGCAGCTTCCAGACTTATCAAGATACTCAGTACTTC. This translates into CASSFQTYQDTQYF. Using reference TRBV5-1 and TRBJ2-5 for the parts outside the CDR3, the full variable domain is KAGVTQTPRYLIKTRGQQVTLSCSPISGHRSVSWYQQTPGQGLQFLFEYFSETQRNKGNFPGRFSGRQFSNSRSEMNVSTLELGDSALYLCASSFQTYQDTQYFGPGTRLLVL.

The chain carries TRBV20-1 and TRBJ1-2, with a weak D call TRBD1 (5 bases). Per the germline V gene, CDR1 is DFQATT and CDR2 is SNEGSKA (reference sequence). The CDR3 spans 12 residues. CDR3 loop: CSTSDRTEGYTF. The CDR3, as DNA: TGCAGCACTAGCGACAGAACTGAGGGCTACACCTTC.